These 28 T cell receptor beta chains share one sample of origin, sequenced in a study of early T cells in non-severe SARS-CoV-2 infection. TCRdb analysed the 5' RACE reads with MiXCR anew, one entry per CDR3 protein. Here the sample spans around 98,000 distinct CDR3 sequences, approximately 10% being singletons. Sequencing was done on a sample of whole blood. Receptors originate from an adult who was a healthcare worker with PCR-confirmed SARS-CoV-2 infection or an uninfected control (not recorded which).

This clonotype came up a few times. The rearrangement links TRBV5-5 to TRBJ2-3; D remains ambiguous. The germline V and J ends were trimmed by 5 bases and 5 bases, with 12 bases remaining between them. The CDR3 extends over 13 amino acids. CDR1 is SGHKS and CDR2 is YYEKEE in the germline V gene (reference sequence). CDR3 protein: CASSANSVDTQYF. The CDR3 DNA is TGTGCCAGCAGTGCAAACAGCGTAGATACGCAGTATTTT.

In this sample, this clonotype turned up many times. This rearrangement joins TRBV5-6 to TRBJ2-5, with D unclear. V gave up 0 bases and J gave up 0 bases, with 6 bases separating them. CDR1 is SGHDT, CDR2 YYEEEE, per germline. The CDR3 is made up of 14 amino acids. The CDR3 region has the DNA TGTGCCAGCAGCTTGGGGATTTACCAAGAGACCCAGTACTTC. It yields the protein CASSLGIYQETQYF.

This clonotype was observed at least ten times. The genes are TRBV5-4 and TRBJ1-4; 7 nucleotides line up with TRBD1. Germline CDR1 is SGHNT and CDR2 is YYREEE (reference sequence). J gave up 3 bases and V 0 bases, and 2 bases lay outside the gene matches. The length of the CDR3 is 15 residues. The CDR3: CASSLGGQPNEKLFF. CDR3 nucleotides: TGTGCCAGCAGCTTGGGGGGACAGCCTAATGAAAAACTGTTTTTT.

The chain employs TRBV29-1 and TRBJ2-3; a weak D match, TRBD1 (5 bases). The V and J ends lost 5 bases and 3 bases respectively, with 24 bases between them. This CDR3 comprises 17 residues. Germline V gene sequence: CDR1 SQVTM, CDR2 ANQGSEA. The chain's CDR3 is CSVLGSGSAGLTDTQYF. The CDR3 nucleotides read TGCAGCGTTTTGGGTTCAGGTTCGGCAGGGCTGACAGATACGCAGTATTTT.

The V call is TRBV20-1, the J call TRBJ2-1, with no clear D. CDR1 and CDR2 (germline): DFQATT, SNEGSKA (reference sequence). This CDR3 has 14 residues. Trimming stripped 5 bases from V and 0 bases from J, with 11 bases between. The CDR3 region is CSAGPTSSYNEQFF. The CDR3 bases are TGCAGTGCTGGACCTACGAGCTCCTACAATGAGCAGTTCTTC.

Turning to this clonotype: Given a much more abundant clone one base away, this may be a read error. CDR3 sequence: CASNGIGSGVSYNEHFF. The CDR3 nucleotides are TGTGCCTCGAATGGTATTGGTTCGGGAGTTTCCTACAATGAGCACTTCTTC. J is TRBJ2-1 and V is TRBV30; tentative D call: TRBD2 (6 bases). Germline values: CDR1 GTSNPN, CDR2 SVGIG (reference sequence). The CDR3 has 17 residues.

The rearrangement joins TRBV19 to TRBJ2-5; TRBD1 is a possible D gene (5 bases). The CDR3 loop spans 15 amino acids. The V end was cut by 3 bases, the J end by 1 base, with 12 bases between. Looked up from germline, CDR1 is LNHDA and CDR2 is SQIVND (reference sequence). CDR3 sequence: CASSMGLQVQETQYF. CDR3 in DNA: TGTGCCAGTAGTATGGGTCTACAGGTCCAAGAGACCCAGTACTTC.

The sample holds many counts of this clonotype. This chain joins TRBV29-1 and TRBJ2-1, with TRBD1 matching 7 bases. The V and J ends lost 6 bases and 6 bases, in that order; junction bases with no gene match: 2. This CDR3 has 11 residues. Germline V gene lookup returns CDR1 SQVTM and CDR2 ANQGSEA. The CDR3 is CSVPGGNEQFF. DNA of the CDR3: TGCAGCGTCCCAGGGGGCAATGAGCAGTTCTTC.

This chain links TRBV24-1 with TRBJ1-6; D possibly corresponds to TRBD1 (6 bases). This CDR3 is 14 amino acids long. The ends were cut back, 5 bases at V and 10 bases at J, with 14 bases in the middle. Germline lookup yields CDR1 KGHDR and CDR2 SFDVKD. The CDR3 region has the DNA TGTGCCACCAGTGCGGGGGGGCGTCGGTCACCCCTCCACTTT. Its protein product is CATSAGGRRSPLHF.

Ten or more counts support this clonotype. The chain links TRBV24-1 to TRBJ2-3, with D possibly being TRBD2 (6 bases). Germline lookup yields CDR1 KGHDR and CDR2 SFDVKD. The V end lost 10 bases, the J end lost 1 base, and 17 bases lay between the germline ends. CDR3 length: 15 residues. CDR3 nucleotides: TGTGCCACGGGGGGTGGGACCCCCGGCACAGATACGCAGTATTTT. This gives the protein CATGGGTPGTDTQYF.

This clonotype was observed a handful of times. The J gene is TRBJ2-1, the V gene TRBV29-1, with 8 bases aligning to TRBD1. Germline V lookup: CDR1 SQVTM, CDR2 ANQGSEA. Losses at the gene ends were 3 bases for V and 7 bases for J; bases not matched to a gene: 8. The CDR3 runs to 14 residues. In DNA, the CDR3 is TGCAGCGTTGACGGGGACAGGAAACCTAATGAGCAGTTCTTC. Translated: CSVDGDRKPNEQFF.

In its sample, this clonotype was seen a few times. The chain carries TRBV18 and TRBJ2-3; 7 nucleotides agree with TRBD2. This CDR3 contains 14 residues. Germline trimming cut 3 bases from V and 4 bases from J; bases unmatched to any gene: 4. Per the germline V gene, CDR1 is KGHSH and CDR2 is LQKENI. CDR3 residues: CASSPFLAADTQYF. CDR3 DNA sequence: TGTGCCAGCTCACCGTTCCTAGCGGCAGATACGCAGTATTTT.

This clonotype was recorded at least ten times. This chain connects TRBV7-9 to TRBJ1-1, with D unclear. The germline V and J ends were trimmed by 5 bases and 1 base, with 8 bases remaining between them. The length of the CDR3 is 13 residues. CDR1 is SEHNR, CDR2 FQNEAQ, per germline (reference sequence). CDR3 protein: CASSPNSNTEAFF. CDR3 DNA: TGTGCCAGCAGCCCGAATTCGAACACTGAAGCTTTCTTT.

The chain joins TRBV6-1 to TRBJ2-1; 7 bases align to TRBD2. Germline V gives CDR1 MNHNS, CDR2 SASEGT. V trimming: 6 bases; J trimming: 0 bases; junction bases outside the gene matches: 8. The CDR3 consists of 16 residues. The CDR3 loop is CASSLTSVRSYNEQFF. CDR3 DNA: TGTGCCAGCAGCCTTACTAGCGTTCGCTCCTACAATGAGCAGTTCTTC.

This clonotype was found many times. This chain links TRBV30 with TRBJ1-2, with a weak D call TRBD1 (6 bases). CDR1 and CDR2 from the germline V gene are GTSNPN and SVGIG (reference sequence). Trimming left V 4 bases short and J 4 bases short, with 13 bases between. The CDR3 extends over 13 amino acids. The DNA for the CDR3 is TGTGCCTGGATATCCGGGGACATCTATGGCTACACCTTC. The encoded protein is CAWISGDIYGYTF. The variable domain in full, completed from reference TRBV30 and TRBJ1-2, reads SQTIHQWPATLVQPVGSPLSLECTVEGTSNPNLYWYRQAAGRGLQLLFYSVGIGQISSEVPQNLSASRPQDRQFILSSKKLLLSDSGFYLCAWISGDIYGYTFGSGTRLTVV.

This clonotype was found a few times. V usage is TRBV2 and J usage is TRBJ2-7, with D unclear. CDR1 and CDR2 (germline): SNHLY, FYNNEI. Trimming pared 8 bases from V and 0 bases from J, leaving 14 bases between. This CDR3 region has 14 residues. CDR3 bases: TGTGCCAGCGCCGGGTCTCACTTCTCCTACGAGCAGTACTTC. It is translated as CASAGSHFSYEQYF.

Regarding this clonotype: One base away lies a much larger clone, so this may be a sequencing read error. The CDR3 loop is CASTPYRTFNYGFTF. CDR3 bases: TGTGCCAGCACCCCATACAGGACCTTTAACTATGGCTTCACCTTC. The chain has TRBV12-3 or TRBV12-4 and TRBJ1-2, with a weak D call TRBD1 (5 bases). The CDR3 is 15 amino acids.

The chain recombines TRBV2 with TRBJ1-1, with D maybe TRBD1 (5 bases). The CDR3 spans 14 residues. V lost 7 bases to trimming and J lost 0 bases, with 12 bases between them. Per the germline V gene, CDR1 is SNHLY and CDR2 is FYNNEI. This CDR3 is CASIGQTVNTEAFF. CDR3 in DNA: TGTGCCAGCATAGGACAAACGGTGAACACTGAAGCTTTCTTT.

The DNA of the CDR3 is TGTGCCAGCAGTTTAGCGCTTAGTCAGCCCCAGCATTTT. Translation gives CASSLALSQPQHF. The chain joins TRBV12-3 or TRBV12-4 to TRBJ1-5; D gene ambiguous. V gave up 0 bases and J gave up 6 bases, with 6 bases separating them. CDR3 length equals 13 residues.

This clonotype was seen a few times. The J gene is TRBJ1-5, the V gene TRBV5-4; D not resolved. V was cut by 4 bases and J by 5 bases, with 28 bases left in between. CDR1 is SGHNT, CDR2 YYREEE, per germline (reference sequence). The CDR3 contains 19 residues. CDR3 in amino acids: CASSPPPYMRRPNDQPQHF. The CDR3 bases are TGTGCCAGCAGCCCACCCCCCTACATGAGAAGGCCCAACGATCAGCCCCAGCATTTT.

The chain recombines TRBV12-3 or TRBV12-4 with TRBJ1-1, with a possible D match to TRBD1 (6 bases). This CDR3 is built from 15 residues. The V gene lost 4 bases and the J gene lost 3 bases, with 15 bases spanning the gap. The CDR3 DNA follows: TGTGCCAGCAGTTGGGCAGGGGCGTTTGACACTGAAGCTTTCTTT. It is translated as CASSWAGAFDTEAFF.

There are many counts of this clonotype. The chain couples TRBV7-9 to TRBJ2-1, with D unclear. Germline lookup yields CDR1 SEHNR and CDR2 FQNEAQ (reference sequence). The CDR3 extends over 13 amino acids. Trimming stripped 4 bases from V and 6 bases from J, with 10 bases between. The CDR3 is CASSSIYPNEQFF. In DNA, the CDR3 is TGTGCCAGCAGCTCAATCTATCCCAATGAGCAGTTCTTC.

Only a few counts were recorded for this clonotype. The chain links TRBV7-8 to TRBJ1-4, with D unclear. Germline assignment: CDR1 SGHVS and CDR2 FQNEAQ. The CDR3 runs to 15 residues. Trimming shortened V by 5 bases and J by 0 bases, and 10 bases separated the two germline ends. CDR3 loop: CASSPYSATNEKLFF. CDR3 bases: TGTGCCAGCAGCCCATACAGTGCAACTAATGAAAAACTGTTTTTT. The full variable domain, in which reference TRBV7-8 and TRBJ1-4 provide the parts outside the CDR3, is GAGVSQSPRYKVAKRGQDVALRCDPISGHVSLFWYQQALGQGPEFLTYFQNEAQLDKSGLPSDRFFAERPEGSVSTLKIQRTQQEDSAVYLCASSPYSATNEKLFFGSGTQLSVL.

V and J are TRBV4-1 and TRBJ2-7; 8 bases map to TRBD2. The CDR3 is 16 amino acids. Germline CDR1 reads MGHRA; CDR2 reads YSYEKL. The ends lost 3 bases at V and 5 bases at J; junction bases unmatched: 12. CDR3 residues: CASSQVTGGANNEQYF. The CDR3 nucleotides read TGCGCCAGCAGCCAGGTCACGGGGGGGGCAAACAACGAGCAGTACTTC.

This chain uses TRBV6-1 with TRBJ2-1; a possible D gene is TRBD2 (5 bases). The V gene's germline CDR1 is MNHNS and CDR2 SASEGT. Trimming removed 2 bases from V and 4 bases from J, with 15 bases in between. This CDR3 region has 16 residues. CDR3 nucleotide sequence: TGTGCCAGCAGTGAATGGCCGGGGTCTCCTTACAATGAGCAGTTCTTC. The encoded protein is CASSEWPGSPYNEQFF.

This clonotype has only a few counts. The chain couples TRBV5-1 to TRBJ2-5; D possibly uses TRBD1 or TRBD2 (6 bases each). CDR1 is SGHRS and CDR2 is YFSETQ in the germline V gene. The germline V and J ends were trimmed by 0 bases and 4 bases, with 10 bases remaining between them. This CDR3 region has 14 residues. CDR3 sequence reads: CASSLAGGVETQYF. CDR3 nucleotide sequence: TGCGCCAGCAGCTTGGCCGGGGGCGTAGAGACCCAGTACTTC.

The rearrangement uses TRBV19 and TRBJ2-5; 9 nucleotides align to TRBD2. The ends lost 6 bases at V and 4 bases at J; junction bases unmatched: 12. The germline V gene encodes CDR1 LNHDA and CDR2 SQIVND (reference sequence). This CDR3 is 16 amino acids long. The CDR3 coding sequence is TGTGCCAGTAGCACCGTCTTAGCGGGGGTCCGAGAGACCCAGTACTTC. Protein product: CASSTVLAGVRETQYF. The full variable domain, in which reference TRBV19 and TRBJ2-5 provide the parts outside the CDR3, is DGGITQSPKYLFRKEGQNVTLSCEQNLNHDAMYWYRQDPGQGLRLIYYSQIVNDFQKGDIAEGYSVSREKKESFPLTVTSAQKNPTAFYLCASSTVLAGVRETQYFGPGTRLLVL.

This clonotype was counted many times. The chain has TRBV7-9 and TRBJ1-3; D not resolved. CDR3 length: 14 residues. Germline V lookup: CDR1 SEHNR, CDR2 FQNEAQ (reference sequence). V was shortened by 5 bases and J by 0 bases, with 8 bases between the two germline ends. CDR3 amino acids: CASSPVISGNTIYF. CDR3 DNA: TGTGCCAGCAGCCCCGTGATCTCTGGAAACACCATATATTTT.